This T cell receptor (beta chain) was sequenced for a study of T cells after yellow fever vaccination. The wider study: Libraries from low-cell-number fractions were prepared with the SMART-Seq v4 Ultra Low Input RNA kit.

Study-level points and caveats: Among all clonotypes, a small share was observed in both CD4 and CD8 compartments. Post-booster repertoires again held most primary-vaccination clones (just under 97% CD4, roughly 88% CD8). The secondary response showed a weaker magnitude and a faster peak, day 5 versus 15.

TCRdb ran MiXCR on the 5' RACE reads and lists one entry per CDR3 protein. The sample yields about 160,000 distinct CDR3 sequences, 6% to 7.5% seen once. This clonotype was seen at least ten times. What it recognizes is unknown. The CDR3 loop spans 12 amino acids. Between the trimmed V and J ends, which lost 1 base and 1 base, there was a span of 2 bases. Per germline, CDR1 DFQATT and CDR2 SNEGSKA (reference sequence). The TCR sequence derives from a man aged 18 to 35 who received the YFV17D yellow fever vaccine. The J gene is TRBJ2-1, the V gene TRBV20-1, with D unclear. Sample: CD4+ T cells sorted from PBMCs, taken 5 days after the first yellow fever vaccination. CDR3 sequence reads: CSARASYNEQFF. DNA for the CDR3: TGCAGTGCTAGAGCATCCTACAATGAGCAGTTCTTC.